Included here is one T cell receptor (beta chain) sequence, with context. The data belong to a study of human T cells and chemical hapten exposure. On the study more broadly: On the upper back, patch tests were applied with 0.01% DPC and read at 6 days.

As for time point: pre-sensitization, week 0. Documented treatment: therapeutic diphenylcyclopropenone sensitization with weekly scalp DPC. Blood sampling preceded each patch test application. Via MiXCR, TCRdb re-called the RACE reads, giving one row per CDR3 protein. Here the sample spans around 92,000 distinct CDR3 sequences, less than 14% being singletons. The source was whole blood, collected in connection with sensitization to the hapten diphenylcyclopropenone (DPC). This TCR was sampled from a woman aged 55-69 years with alopecia areata. Some clones in this sample may be carry-over from other donors' samples.

The CDR3 reads CASSQDWDRPYGYTF. For the CDR3, the DNA is TGTGCCAGCAGCCAAGATTGGGACAGACCATATGGCTACACCTTC. V is TRBV14 and J is TRBJ1-2, with TRBD1 identical over 7 bases. Looked up from germline, CDR1 is SGHDN and CDR2 is FVKESK. The CDR3 runs to 15 residues. The junction had 6 bases not matched to a gene; V was cut back by 0 bases and J by 5 bases. The entire variable domain, with the rest obtained from reference TRBV14 and TRBJ1-2, is as follows: EAGVTQFPSHSVIEKGQTVTLRCDPISGHDNLYWYRRVMGKEIKFLLHFVKESKQDESGMPNNRFLAERTGGTYSTLKVQPAELEDSGVYFCASSQDWDRPYGYTFGSGTRLTVV.